Here is one TCR beta chain with its context. What it binds is unknown. This CDR3 contains 16 residues. Per the germline V gene, CDR1 is SNHLY and CDR2 is FYNNEI. The entry originates in a study of T cells expressing NK-cell markers. Broader study findings: In a group of several donors, dominant NKG2C+ clonotypes represented about 1.0-7.5% of CD8+ T cells.

UMIs were included in TCR beta cDNA generated by 5'RACE template switching. One entry per CDR3 protein, without DNA, is what TCRdb gives after re-calling the 5' RACE reads. This sample contains 350,000 to 400,000 distinct CDR3 sequences. The source of this sequence is a woman aged 50 to 60 in good health. The J gene is TRBJ2-7, the V gene TRBV2; TCRdb designates TRBD2, a call that cannot be tested without DNA. Sequencing was done on a sample of blood T cells: a sorted CD56 or NKG2C T cell subset, CD4+ or CD8+ T cells, or bulk PBMC T cells (not recorded which). CDR3 amino acids: CASSDPSSGSSYEQYF.